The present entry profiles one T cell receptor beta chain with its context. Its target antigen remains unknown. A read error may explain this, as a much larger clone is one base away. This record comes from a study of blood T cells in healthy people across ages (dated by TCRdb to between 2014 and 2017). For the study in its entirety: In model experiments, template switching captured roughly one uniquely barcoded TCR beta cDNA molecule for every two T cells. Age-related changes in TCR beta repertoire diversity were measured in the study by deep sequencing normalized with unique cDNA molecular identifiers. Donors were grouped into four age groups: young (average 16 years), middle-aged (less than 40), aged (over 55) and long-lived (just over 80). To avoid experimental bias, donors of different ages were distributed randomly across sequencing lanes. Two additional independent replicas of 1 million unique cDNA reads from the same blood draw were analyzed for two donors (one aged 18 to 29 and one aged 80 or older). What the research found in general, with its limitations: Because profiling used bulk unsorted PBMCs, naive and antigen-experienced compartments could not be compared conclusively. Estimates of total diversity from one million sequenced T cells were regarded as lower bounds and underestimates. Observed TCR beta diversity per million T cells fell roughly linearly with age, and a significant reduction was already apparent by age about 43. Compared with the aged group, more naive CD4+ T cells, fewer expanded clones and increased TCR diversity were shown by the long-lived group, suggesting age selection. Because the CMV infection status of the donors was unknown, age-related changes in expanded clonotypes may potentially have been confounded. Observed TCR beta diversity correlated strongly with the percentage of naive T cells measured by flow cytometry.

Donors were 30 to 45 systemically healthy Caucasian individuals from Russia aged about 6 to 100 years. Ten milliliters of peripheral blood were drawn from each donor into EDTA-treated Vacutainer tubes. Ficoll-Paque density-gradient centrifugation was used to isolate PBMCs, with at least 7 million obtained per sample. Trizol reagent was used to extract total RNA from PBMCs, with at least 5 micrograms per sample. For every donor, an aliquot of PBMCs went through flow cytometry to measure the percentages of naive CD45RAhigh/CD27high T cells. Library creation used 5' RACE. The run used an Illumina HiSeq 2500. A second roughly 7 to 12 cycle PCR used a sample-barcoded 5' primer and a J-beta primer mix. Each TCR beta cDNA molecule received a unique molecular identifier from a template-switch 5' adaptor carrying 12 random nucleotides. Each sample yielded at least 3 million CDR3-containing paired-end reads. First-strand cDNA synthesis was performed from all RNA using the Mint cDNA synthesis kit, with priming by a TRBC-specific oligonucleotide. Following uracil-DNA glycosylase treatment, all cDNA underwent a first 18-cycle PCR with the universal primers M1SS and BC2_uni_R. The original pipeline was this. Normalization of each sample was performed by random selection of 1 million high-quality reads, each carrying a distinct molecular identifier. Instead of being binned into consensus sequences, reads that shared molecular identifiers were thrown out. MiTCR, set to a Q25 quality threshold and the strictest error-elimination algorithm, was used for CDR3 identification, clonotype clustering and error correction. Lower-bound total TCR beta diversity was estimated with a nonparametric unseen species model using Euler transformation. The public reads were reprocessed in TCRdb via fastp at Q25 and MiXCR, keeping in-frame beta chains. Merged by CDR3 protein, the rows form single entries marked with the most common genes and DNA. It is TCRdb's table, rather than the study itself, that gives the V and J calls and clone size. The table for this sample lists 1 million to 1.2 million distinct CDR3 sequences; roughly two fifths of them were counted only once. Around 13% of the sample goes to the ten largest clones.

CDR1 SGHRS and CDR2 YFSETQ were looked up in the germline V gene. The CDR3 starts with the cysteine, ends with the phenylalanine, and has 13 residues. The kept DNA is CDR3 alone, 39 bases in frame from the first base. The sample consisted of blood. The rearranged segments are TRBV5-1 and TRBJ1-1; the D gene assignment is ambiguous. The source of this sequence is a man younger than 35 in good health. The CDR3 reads CTSSLFGNTEAFF. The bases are TGCACCAGCAGCTTATTTGGGAACACTGAAGCTTTCTTT. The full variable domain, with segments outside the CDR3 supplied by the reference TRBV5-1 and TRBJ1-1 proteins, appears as KAGVTQTPRYLIKTRGQQVTLSCSPISGHRSVSWYQQTPGQGLQFLFEYFSETQRNKGNFPGRFSGRQFSNSRSEMNVSTLELGDSALYLCTSSLFGNTEAFFGQGTRLTVV.